Below, one T cell receptor beta chain is given with its context. This specimen comes from a study of T cells after posttransplantation cyclophosphamide. Here immunoSEQ multiplex PCR was the method, and the copy in TCRdb shows in-frame clones only, minus some. The sample has over 20,000 clones, about 98% seen once; the top ten hold approximately 0.15%. The CDR3 runs 19 residues. J lost 4 bases, V lost 1 base, and 10 bases had no gene match. Sequencing used naive CD8+ T cells sorted from PBMCs. This chain links TRBV23-1 with TRBJ2-2; 12 bases agree with TRBD2. TRBV23-1 is annotated as an ORF whose role is uncertain. This clonotype was sampled from a man aged 35-49 years in good health, CMV-negative, and a related stem cell transplant donor. CDR3 loop: CASSQCGTSGLRGTGELFF. The CDR3 nucleotides are TGCGCCAGCAGTCAATGCGGGACTAGCGGGCTTCGGGGCACCGGGGAGCTGTTTTTT.